This TCR beta chain derives from a study of T cell responses to AZD1222 COVID-19 vaccine. Turning to this clone: Antigen specificity is unknown.

The CDR3 covers 12 residues. The germline V gene encodes CDR1 SGDLS and CDR2 YYNGEE. V was shortened by 1 base and J by 5 bases, with 5 bases between the two germline ends. Libraries were prepared by immunoSEQ multiplex PCR; TCRdb keeps only in-frame clonotypes and omits some of them. Of 100,000 to 150,000 clones listed, about 89% are singletons. Overall study results and limits: A mostly white British donor set with more females was recruited, and clonal diversity was possibly underestimated.

The TCR comes from an adult in good health. The sequencing here drew on peripheral blood, taken on day 0 of AZD1222 vaccination. The J gene is TRBJ2-3, the V gene TRBV9; D not resolved. Here the CDR3 DNA reads TGTGCCAGCAGCGTATGGGAAGATACGCAGTATTTT. Amino acids: CASSVWEDTQYF.